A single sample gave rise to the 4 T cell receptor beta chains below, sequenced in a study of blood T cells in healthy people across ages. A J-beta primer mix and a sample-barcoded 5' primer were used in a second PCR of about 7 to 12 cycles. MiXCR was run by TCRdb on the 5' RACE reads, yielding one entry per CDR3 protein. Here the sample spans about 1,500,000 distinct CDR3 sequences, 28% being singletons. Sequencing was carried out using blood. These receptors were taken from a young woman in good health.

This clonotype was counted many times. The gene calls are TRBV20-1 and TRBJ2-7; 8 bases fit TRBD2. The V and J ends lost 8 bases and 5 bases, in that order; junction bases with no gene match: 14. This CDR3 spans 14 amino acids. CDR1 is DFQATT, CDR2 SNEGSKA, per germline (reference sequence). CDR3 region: CSTGGGRDGNEQYF. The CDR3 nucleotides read TGCAGTACCGGGGGGGGCAGGGACGGAAACGAGCAGTACTTC.

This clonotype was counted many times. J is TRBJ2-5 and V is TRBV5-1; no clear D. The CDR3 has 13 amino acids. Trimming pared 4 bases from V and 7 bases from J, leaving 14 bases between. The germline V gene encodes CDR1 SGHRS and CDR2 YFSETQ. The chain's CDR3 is CASSRDLVGTQYF. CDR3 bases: TGCGCCAGCAGCCGCGATCTCGTCGGGACCCAGTACTTC.

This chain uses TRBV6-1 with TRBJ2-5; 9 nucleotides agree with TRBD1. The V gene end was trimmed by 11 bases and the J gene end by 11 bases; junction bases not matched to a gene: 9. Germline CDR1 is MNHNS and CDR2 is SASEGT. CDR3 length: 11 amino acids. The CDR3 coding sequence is TGTGCCGGGGGGGACAGGGAGTTTCAGTACTTC. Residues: CAGGDREFQYF.

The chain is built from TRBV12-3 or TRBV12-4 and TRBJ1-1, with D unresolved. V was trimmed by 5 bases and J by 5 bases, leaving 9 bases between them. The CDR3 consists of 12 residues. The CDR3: CASSLMGTEAFF. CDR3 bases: TGTGCCAGCAGTCTGATGGGGACTGAAGCTTTCTTT.